This entry describes one TCR beta chain. Methods used by the authors: Amplification of reference gene primers provided the estimated nucleated cell counts. The data were produced by immunoSEQ multiplex PCR, yet TCRdb's version contains in-frame clones alone and is incomplete. That table is the source of V, J and clone size, and D and trimming were worked out from the DNA. This sample has 310,000 or so clones, with 88% found just once. The data derive from a study of blood T cell repertoires in COVID-19. Across the study: Samples representing acute and convalescent COVID-19 were sourced from the United States, Italy and Spain. PBMCs, B-cell-depleted T cells, or T cells were the source of the cDNA or gDNA that made up the material.

CDR1 SEHNR and CDR2 FQNEAQ come from the germline V gene (reference sequence). V lost 4 bases and J lost 9; bases outside the gene matches: 14. The CDR3 loop spans 17 amino acids. This chain links TRBV7-9 with TRBJ2-1; 11 bases match TRBD1. The receptor's source is a woman between 50 and 59 years old with active or convalescent COVID-19. What was sequenced was peripheral blood. The CDR3 nucleotides read TGTGCCAGCAGCTCCTCAGGACAGGGGGCCGCATGGGGTGAGCAGTTCTTC. Translation gives CASSSSGQGAAWGEQFF.